This T cell receptor (beta chain) was recovered during a study of blood T cell repertoires in COVID-19. From germline, CDR1 is KGHDR and CDR2 SFDVKD. Trimming took 2 bases from V and 5 from J; bases not matched to a gene: 2. The CDR3 is made up of 15 amino acids. Profiling relied on immunoSEQ multiplex PCR, and the TCRdb table lists in-frame clones only, not all of them. The sample carries about 150,000 clones, roughly 82% recorded once. This clonotype was sampled from a woman between 50 and 59 years old with acute or convalescent COVID-19. The rearrangement links TRBV24-1 to TRBJ2-2; 9 bases align to TRBD1. The sample was peripheral blood. As DNA, the CDR3 is TGTGCCACCAGTGATTGGGACAGGGCAACCGGGGAGCTGTTTTTT. This sequence encodes CATSDWDRATGELFF.